Below, 20 T cell receptor beta chains from the same sample are listed, as sequenced in a study of response to subunit inactivated influenza vaccine. TCRdb fed the RT-PCR reads into MiXCR, producing one record per CDR3 protein. This sample has about 190,000 distinct CDR3 sequences, with 13% to 15% found just once. Source: CD8+ T cells sorted from PBMCs, taken 5 days after vaccination. The receptor set was obtained from a man aged 45-65 years who received an inactivated influenza vaccine.

The rearrangement links TRBV28 to TRBJ2-1; D possibly uses TRBD1 or TRBD2 (6 bases each). The length of the CDR3 is 14 residues. With 6 bases removed from V and 4 bases from J, the gap between germline ends came to 13 bases. Germline loops: CDR1 MDHEN, CDR2 SYDVKM. This CDR3 is CASSPTRGYNEQFF. In DNA form, the CDR3 reads TGTGCCAGCAGCCCGACTAGGGGGTACAATGAGCAGTTCTTC.

The chain is built from TRBV6-5 and TRBJ2-5, with 9 bases that match TRBD2. The CDR3 sequence is 16 residues long. Germline V gives CDR1 MNHEY, CDR2 SVGAGI. J lost 2 bases, V lost 0 bases, and 4 bases had no gene match. In nucleotides, the CDR3 is TGTGCCAGCAGTTACTCGACTAGCGGAGAACAAGAGACCCAGTACTTC. Translated: CASSYSTSGEQETQYF.

This chain joins TRBV5-6 and TRBJ2-1; 7 bases are shared with TRBD1. Germline CDR1 reads SGHDT; CDR2 reads YYEEEE. This CDR3 is 14 amino acids long. With V trimmed by 4 bases and J by 8 bases, 9 bases remained unmatched. CDR3 sequence reads: CASSPGTVTHEQFF. CDR3 bases: TGTGCCAGCAGCCCCGGGACAGTGACGCATGAGCAGTTCTTC.

This clonotype was observed at least ten times. J is TRBJ2-7 and V is TRBV5-6; D is perhaps TRBD1 (7 bases). Germline values: CDR1 SGHDT, CDR2 YYEEEE. Trimming shortened V by 0 bases and J by 2 bases, and 12 bases separated the two germline ends. The CDR3 consists of 15 residues. The CDR3 region has the DNA TGTGCCAGCAGCTTGGGCGGCAGGGGGGCCTACGAGCAGTACTTC. It yields the protein CASSLGGRGAYEQYF.

This clonotype was seen a handful of times. The chain employs TRBV7-8 and TRBJ1-5, with D uncertain. CDR3 length equals 17 residues. Trimming stripped 1 base from V and 0 bases from J, with 13 bases between. Germline values: CDR1 SGHVS, CDR2 FQNEAQ. CDR3 amino acids: CASSLVSTTNSNQPQHF. The CDR3 nucleotides are TGTGCCAGCAGCTTAGTCTCGACAACTAATAGCAATCAGCCCCAGCATTTT.

This clonotype was counted many times. J is TRBJ2-6 and V is TRBV6-1, with a weak D call TRBD1 (6 bases). The V end was cut by 5 bases, the J end by 4 bases, with 12 bases between. Per the germline V gene, CDR1 is MNHNS and CDR2 is SASEGT. There are 15 residues in the CDR3. CDR3 DNA: TGTGCCAGCAGTCCTACAGGGTTCGGGGCCAACGTCCTGACTTTC. Translation gives CASSPTGFGANVLTF.

This clonotype was counted between two and nine times. The chain is built from TRBV28 and TRBJ2-1, with 11 positions matching TRBD2. Germline V gene sequence: CDR1 MDHEN, CDR2 SYDVKM. The CDR3 sequence is 20 residues long. V was clipped by 4 bases and J by 4 bases; unmatched bases: 18. The CDR3 region is CASSSTDPSTSGKIYNEQFF. The CDR3 DNA sequence: TGTGCCAGCAGTTCGACAGACCCGTCGACTAGCGGGAAGATTTACAATGAGCAGTTCTTC.

Only a few counts were recorded for this clonotype. The chain has TRBV6-5 and TRBJ2-3, with D possibly being TRBD2 (6 bases). V gave up 2 bases and J gave up 8 bases, with 14 bases separating them. From germline, CDR1 is MNHEY and CDR2 SVGAGI. The CDR3 is 14 amino acids. The CDR3 DNA sequence: TGTGCCAGCAGTTACACAGGCCCAGCGGGTACGCAGTATTTT. Amino acids: CASSYTGPAGTQYF.

This clonotype has more than one count but fewer than ten. V usage is TRBV7-9 and J usage is TRBJ2-2; D perhaps matches TRBD2 (6 bases). The CDR3 extends over 16 amino acids. The V and J ends lost 5 bases and 3 bases respectively, with 16 bases between them. Germline V gene data show CDR1 as SEHNR and CDR2 as FQNEAQ (reference sequence). The CDR3 loop is CASSPRDSRYTGELFF. CDR3 nucleotides: TGTGCCAGCAGCCCCCGGGACTCCCGATACACCGGGGAGCTGTTTTTT.

This clonotype was recorded a few times. The chain is built from TRBV12-3 or TRBV12-4 and TRBJ2-3; 9 bases line up with TRBD1. V lost 3 bases and J lost 10; bases outside the gene matches: 11. This CDR3 is built from 15 residues. CDR3 amino acids: CASSLSGTGSSPQYF. CDR3 sequence (DNA): TGTGCCAGCAGTTTGAGCGGGACAGGGAGTAGTCCGCAGTATTTT.

The chain joins TRBV7-9 to TRBJ2-7, with D perhaps matching TRBD2 (5 bases). Germline V lookup: CDR1 SEHNR, CDR2 FQNEAQ (reference sequence). The CDR3 is made up of 11 amino acids. Trimming cost V 9 bases and J 6 bases, with 12 bases left between them. In DNA, the CDR3 is TGTGCCAGGGGAGTTGAGTGCGAGCAGTACTTC. Translation: CARGVECEQYF. Supplemented by reference TRBV7-9 and TRBJ2-7, the full variable domain reads DTGVSQNPRHKITKRGQNVTFRCDPISEHNRLYWYRQTLGQGPEFLTYFQNEAQLEKSRLLSDRFSAERPKGSFSTLEIQRTEQGDSAMYLCARGVECEQYFGPGTRLTVT.

V gene TRBV7-9 combines with J gene TRBJ2-7; D ambiguous. This CDR3 comprises 12 residues. Trimming took off 3 bases at V and 4 bases at J, with 7 bases between the two ends. Germline values: CDR1 SEHNR, CDR2 FQNEAQ (reference sequence). As DNA, the CDR3 is TGTGCCAGCAGCTTCGAGGTTTACGAGCAGTACTTC. Translating it yields CASSFEVYEQYF. Looking up the rest from reference TRBV7-9 and TRBJ2-7 gives the full variable domain: DTGVSQNPRHKITKRGQNVTFRCDPISEHNRLYWYRQTLGQGPEFLTYFQNEAQLEKSRLLSDRFSAERPKGSFSTLEIQRTEQGDSAMYLCASSFEVYEQYFGPGTRLTVT.

The table lists this clonotype with a few counts. The V and J genes are TRBV5-1 and TRBJ2-7; D gene unclear. Germline V gene sequence: CDR1 SGHRS, CDR2 YFSETQ. The CDR3 runs 14 residues. Between the trimmed V and J ends, which lost 3 bases and 0 bases, there was a span of 10 bases. This CDR3 reads CASSWTGSSYEQYF. The CDR3 region has the DNA TGCGCCAGCAGCTGGACGGGTAGCTCCTACGAGCAGTACTTC.

As concerns this clonotype: A single base separates this from a much larger clone, so it may be a read error. The rearrangement joins TRBV15 to TRBJ2-7; D tentatively fits TRBD1 or TRBD2 (5 bases each). V was clipped by 7 bases and J by 2 bases, with 21 bases between them. Germline V gene sequence: CDR1 LNHNV, CDR2 YYDKDF (reference sequence). CDR3 length: 16 residues. The CDR3: CATIRDLDSIPYEQYF. CDR3 in DNA: TGTGCCACCATCAGGGACCTTGACAGTATACCCTACGAGCAGTACTTC.

This clonotype was detected only a few times. This chain joins TRBV28 and TRBJ2-2; D is unclear. The germline V and J ends were trimmed by 5 bases and 4 bases, with 20 bases remaining between them. Germline V lookup: CDR1 MDHEN, CDR2 SYDVKM. The CDR3 length is 17 residues. The DNA of the CDR3 is TGTGCCAGCAGTCCGTTAACAGCAATCGGTGGCACCGGGGAGCTGTTTTTT. This encodes CASSPLTAIGGTGELFF.

This chain links TRBV20-1 with TRBJ2-7; D gene uncertain. V was clipped by 1 base and J by 1 base, with 8 bases between them. Germline V gene lookup returns CDR1 DFQATT and CDR2 SNEGSKA (reference sequence). This CDR3 comprises 13 residues. This chain's CDR3 is CSARVVNSYEQYF. The CDR3 coding sequence is TGCAGTGCTAGAGTGGTCAATTCCTACGAGCAGTACTTC.

V gene TRBV4-2 combines with J gene TRBJ2-7; 12 nucleotides agree with TRBD1. The J call may be faulty, since TRBJ2-1 better matches the DNA end. The CDR3 runs to 18 residues. The germline CDR1 and CDR2 sequences are LGHNA and YNFKEQ. Written as DNA, the CDR3 is TGTGCCAGCAGCCAAGATCCCGGGGGACAGGGGGCTTTATACGAGCAGTTCTTC. This codes for CASSQDPGGQGALYEQFF.

This clonotype was counted only a few times. The chain is built from TRBV11-2 and TRBJ2-1; 9 bases agree with TRBD2. The CDR3 has 15 residues. J lost 8 bases, V lost 1 base, and 6 bases had no gene match. CDR1 and CDR2 from the germline V gene are SGHAT and FQNNGV. CDR3 sequence: CASSLGGRARDEQFF. DNA for the CDR3: TGTGCCAGCAGCTTAGGCGGGAGGGCCAGAGATGAGCAGTTCTTC.

This clonotype was counted between two and nine times. As DNA, the CDR3 is TGTGCCAGCACCCCACGGGGTAGGACCTACAATGAGCAGTTCTTC. Protein: CASTPRGRTYNEQFF. This chain links TRBV7-9 with TRBJ2-1, with D perhaps TRBD2 (5 bases). V was clipped by 7 bases and J by 2 bases, with 15 bases between them. Germline loops: CDR1 SEHNR, CDR2 FQNEAQ (reference sequence). The CDR3 is 15 amino acids.

This clonotype has just a few counts. The chain couples TRBV5-1 to TRBJ2-3; 10 nucleotides line up with TRBD1. After removal of 3 bases from V and 5 bases from J, the junction contained 9 bases not matched to a gene. Germline CDR1 SGHRS, CDR2 YFSETQ. CDR3 length: 16 amino acids. The CDR3 is CASSYGTGAVGDTQYF. CDR3 DNA: TGCGCCAGCAGCTATGGGACAGGGGCGGTTGGAGATACGCAGTATTTT.